The entry below describes one T cell receptor (beta chain). Profiled with immunoSEQ multiplex PCR; TCRdb holds only in-frame clones, not every one. The sample consists of 2.5 million or so clones, just over 90% of them appearing once. Trimming took 1 base from V and 0 from J, leaving 7 bases between them. CDR1 and CDR2 (germline): SGHTA, FQGNSA. The CDR3 length is 15 residues. The data belong to a study of shared clonotypes between healthy human individuals. The chain joins TRBV7-2 to TRBJ1-5; D gene ambiguous. The receptor's source is a man aged 18 to 35 in good health. The sequenced material came from naive CD4+ T cells sorted from blood. Subset reported: CD45RA+ positively selected. The CDR3 reads CASSLDGLSNQPQHF. The CDR3 region has the DNA TGTGCCAGCAGCTTAGATGGACTTAGCAATCAGCCCCAGCATTTT. Full variable domain (remainder filled in from reference TRBV7-2 and TRBJ1-5): GAGVSQSPSNKVTEKGKDVELRCDPISGHTALYWYRQSLGQGLEFLIYFQGNSAPDKSGLPSDRFSAERTGGSVSTLTIQRTQQEDSAVYLCASSLDGLSNQPQHFGDGTRLSIL.